One and the same sample provided the 8 T cell receptor beta chains below, sequenced in a study of human T cells and chemical hapten exposure. The time point is: patch test 1, 2 weeks after DPC sensitization. Treatment: therapeutic diphenylcyclopropenone sensitization with weekly scalp DPC. In TCRdb, the RACE reads were re-called with MiXCR into one record per CDR3 protein. The sample comprises 85,000 to 100,000 distinct CDR3 sequences, roughly 12% of which are singletons, and over 2% rests with the top ten. This specimen was whole blood, taken in connection with sensitization to the hapten diphenylcyclopropenone (DPC). The source of these receptors is a woman aged 40-49 years with alopecia areata. Some clones in this sample may be carry-over from other donors' samples.

The table lists this clonotype with a few counts. The rearrangement uses TRBV5-4 and TRBJ2-3; 8 bases match TRBD1. Germline V gives CDR1 SGHNT, CDR2 YYREEE (reference sequence). J lost 3 bases, V lost 3 bases, and 12 bases had no gene match. CDR3 size: 17 residues. CDR3 amino acids: CASSSPSGTGRTDTQYF. The CDR3 DNA reads as TGTGCCAGCAGCTCGCCATCCGGGACAGGAAGAACAGATACGCAGTATTTT.

This clonotype has a handful of counts. J is TRBJ2-7 and V is TRBV11-2; D not resolved. Per the germline V gene, CDR1 is SGHAT and CDR2 is FQNNGV. Trimming cost V 2 bases and J 7 bases, with 12 bases left between them. The CDR3 extends over 13 amino acids. CDR3 coding DNA: TGTGCCAGCAGCTTATCCCTGGAAACAGAGCAGTACTTC. Protein: CASSLSLETEQYF.

As concerns this clonotype: The junction and the germline gene differ at one end; a read error may be behind it. V gene TRBV6-2 or TRBV6-3 combines with J gene TRBJ2-2; D remains ambiguous. Germline V gene sequence: CDR1 MNHEY, CDR2 SVGEGT. The CDR3 spans 15 residues. CDR3 amino acids: CASSPRRMNTGELFF. CDR3 coding DNA: TGTGCTAGCAGCCCCCGCAGGATGAACACCGGGGAGCTGTTTTTT.

This clonotype has more than one count but fewer than ten. The chain joins TRBV7-2 to TRBJ2-6, with D possibly being TRBD1 (5 bases). V was cut by 4 bases and J by 3 bases, with 10 bases left in between. Germline CDR1 and CDR2: SGHTA and FQGNSA. The CDR3 runs to 15 residues. CDR3 residues: CASSYQGGGANVLTF. CDR3 sequence (DNA): TGTGCCAGCAGCTACCAGGGCGGTGGGGCCAACGTCCTGACTTTC. The full variable domain, completed using reference TRBV7-2 and TRBJ2-6, is GAGVSQSPSNKVTEKGKDVELRCDPISGHTALYWYRQSLGQGLEFLIYFQGNSAPDKSGLPSDRFSAERTGGSVSTLTIQRTQQEDSAVYLCASSYQGGGANVLTFGAGSRLTVL.

This rearrangement joins TRBV28 to TRBJ1-2, with D unclear. This CDR3 has 15 amino acids. From germline, CDR1 is MDHEN and CDR2 SYDVKM. V dropped 5 bases and J dropped 5 bases, with 18 bases sitting between them. CDR3 loop: CASSPDPRSSYGYTF. In DNA, the CDR3 is TGTGCCAGCAGTCCCGACCCACGGTCTTCATATGGCTACACCTTC.

The rearrangement links TRBV9 to TRBJ2-3, with D uncertain. CDR3 size: 15 residues. The germline gives CDR1 SGDLS, CDR2 YYNGEE. V was shortened by 4 bases and J by 1 base, with 13 bases between the two germline ends. The CDR3 reads CASSPFQERTDTQYF. CDR3 nucleotide sequence: TGTGCCAGCAGCCCGTTTCAGGAACGCACAGATACGCAGTATTTT.

The chain employs TRBV6-5 and TRBJ1-6; unclear D gene. This CDR3 is 12 amino acids long. V lost 5 bases and J 11 bases, leaving 10 bases between the germline ends. Germline CDR1 MNHEY, CDR2 SVGAGI. The chain's CDR3 is CASSLGGTPLHF. CDR3 coding DNA: TGTGCCAGCAGTCTTGGCGGGACACCCCTCCACTTT.

The chain has TRBV6-5 and TRBJ2-3, with TRBD2 as a possible D gene (6 bases). V was trimmed by 5 bases and J by 3 bases, leaving 9 bases between them. The CDR3 spans 13 residues. Germline-derived CDR1 and CDR2 are MNHEY and SVGAGI. The CDR3 bases are TGTGCCAGCAGTACCGGGAGTACAGATACGCAGTATTTT. It encodes CASSTGSTDTQYF.